The 20 T cell receptor beta chains below were found in one sample sequenced in a study of Graves' ophthalmopathy and Graves' hyperthyroidism (dated by TCRdb to the late 2010s). The sequencing machine was an Illumina HiSeq 2000. For repertoire sequencing, the TCR beta CDR3 regions were amplified from RNA transcripts. HTBI primers and the Qiagen OneStep RT-PCR kit were used in a first-round RT-PCR, which was followed by a second-round multiplex PCR, size selection and purification. Using fastp at Q25 and MiXCR, TCRdb reprocessed the public reads and kept productive beta chains. Here each entry gathers all rows of one CDR3 protein and keeps the most common genes and DNA. This sample comprises 740,000 or so distinct CDR3 sequences, roughly 41% of them detected only once. The ten largest clones take up roughly 46% of the sample. The sequencing input was peripheral blood. Source of these receptors: an adult man with Graves' ophthalmopathy.

There are a few counts of this clonotype. The chain joins TRBV10-3 to TRBJ2-7; 8 bases fit TRBD1. This CDR3 comprises 17 residues. Per germline, CDR1 ENHRY and CDR2 SYGVKD. J lost 5 bases, V lost 0 bases, and 12 bases had no gene match. CDR3 in amino acids: CAISESKGTGSLHEQYF. CDR3 in DNA: TGTGCCATCAGTGAGTCGAAGGGGACAGGTTCACTCCACGAGCAGTACTTC.

About this clonotype itself: An end of the junction does not agree with germline; a read error may underlie this. The chain couples TRBV24-1 to TRBJ1-5; D is perhaps TRBD1 (5 bases). The CDR3 totals 13 residues. The germline gives CDR1 KGHDR, CDR2 SFDVKD. The CDR3 loop reads CASSVGPGQPQHF. DNA of the CDR3: TGTGCCAGCAGTGTGGGGCCCGGCCAGCCCCAGCATTTT.

This clonotype was recorded many times. The V gene is TRBV7-9, the J gene TRBJ1-1; 8 bases fit TRBD1. Germline CDR1 reads SEHNR; CDR2 reads FQNEAQ (reference sequence). This CDR3 has 16 residues. V shed 5 bases and J 6 bases; nucleotides not matched to a gene: 14. CDR3 protein: CASSPYYPGQDAEAFF. The CDR3 DNA reads TGTGCCAGCAGCCCCTACTACCCGGGACAGGACGCTGAAGCTTTCTTT.

The J gene is TRBJ2-5, the V gene TRBV10-3; 14 positions match TRBD2. The CDR3 consists of 20 residues. CDR1 and CDR2 (germline): ENHRY, SYGVKD. J gave up 8 bases and V 2 bases, and 19 bases lay outside the gene matches. The CDR3 DNA is TGTGCCATCAGTGAGACAAATACCAGACTAGCGGGGGGGTCTCCGGCTACCCAGTACTTC. It encodes CAISETNTRLAGGSPATQYF.

The chain is built from TRBV25-1 and TRBJ2-2, with a weak D call TRBD2 (5 bases). There are 15 residues in the CDR3. CDR1 is MGHDK, CDR2 SYGVNS, per germline. Trimming stripped 8 bases from V and 4 bases from J, with 17 bases between. The CDR3: CASQDIGAVTGELFF. As DNA, the CDR3 is TGTGCCAGCCAAGATATCGGAGCGGTCACCGGGGAGCTGTTTTTT.

This clonotype was found a few times. The chain links TRBV25-1 to TRBJ1-3; no reliable D call. V was pared by 5 bases and J by 0 bases, with 14 bases between. The CDR3 is 16 residues long. Germline values: CDR1 MGHDK, CDR2 SYGVNS. CDR3 DNA sequence: TGTGCCAGCAGTTACCAACGAAAGAGCTCTGGAAACACCATATATTTT. Protein product: CASSYQRKSSGNTIYF. The full variable domain, with the rest looked up from reference TRBV25-1 and TRBJ1-3, is EADIYQTPRYLVIGTGKKITLECSQTMGHDKMYWYQQDPGMELHLIHYSYGVNSTEKGDLSSESTVSRIRTEHFPLTLESARPSHTSQYLCASSYQRKSSGNTIYFGEGSWLTVV.

At least ten counts were recorded for this clonotype. The gene calls are TRBV20-1 and TRBJ1-1; the D gene is possibly TRBD1 (5 bases). Between the trimmed V and J ends, which lost 3 bases and 2 bases, there was a span of 16 bases. The V gene's germline CDR1 is DFQATT and CDR2 SNEGSKA (reference sequence). The CDR3 loop spans 15 amino acids. CDR3 amino acids: CSASMGRAGNTEAFF. CDR3 DNA: TGCAGTGCTAGTATGGGCAGGGCTGGCAACACTGAAGCTTTCTTT.

This sequence joins TRBV11-2 and TRBJ1-2, with TRBD1 matching 9 bases. Unmatched junction bases numbered 10, after V lost 6 bases and J lost 2 bases. Germline values: CDR1 SGHAT, CDR2 FQNNGV. This CDR3 has 16 amino acids. CDR3 DNA: TGTGCCAGCAGTCCACTGACAGGGGGTAGAAACTATGGCTACACCTTC. Translating it yields CASSPLTGGRNYGYTF.

The chain carries TRBV3-1 and TRBJ1-1; possible D gene TRBD1, 5 bases. Germline CDR1 reads LGHDT; CDR2 reads YNNKEL (reference sequence). The CDR3 extends over 14 amino acids. Deletions cut 2 bases from V and 3 bases from J, with 10 bases between. The CDR3 coding sequence is TGTGCCAGCAGCCAACGGGGGAAAGACACTGAAGCTTTCTTT. Protein sequence: CASSQRGKDTEAFF.

V and J are TRBV11-2 and TRBJ1-1; 8 nucleotides agree with TRBD1. CDR1 is SGHAT, CDR2 FQNNGV, per germline. Trimming cost V 6 bases and J 4 bases; bases outside gene matches: 10. The CDR3 covers 15 residues. In DNA form, the CDR3 reads TGTGCCAGCAGTTCGGTCACAGGGGGAGGCACTGAAGCTTTCTTT. It is translated as CASSSVTGGGTEAFF. Combining the CDR3 with reference TRBV11-2 and TRBJ1-1 gives the whole variable domain EAGVAQSPRYKIIEKRQSVAFWCNPISGHATLYWYQQILGQGPKLLIQFQNNGVVDDSQLPKDRFSAERLKGVDSTLKIQPAKLEDSAVYLCASSSVTGGGTEAFFGQGTRLTVV.

This clonotype was seen once. Germline is not matched at one junction end, which may reflect a read error. The rearrangement links TRBV11-2 to TRBJ2-7, with 7 bases identical to TRBD1. Germline V CDR1 and CDR2: SGHAT, FQNNGV. The CDR3 consists of 14 residues. CDR3 DNA sequence: TGTGCCAGCAGCGCCCGGGACAGTTCCTACGGGCAGTACTTC. This codes for CASSARDSSYGQYF.

The J gene is TRBJ1-5, the V gene TRBV15, with D perhaps TRBD1 (6 bases). The V end lost 0 bases, the J end lost 4 bases, and 13 bases lay between the germline ends. Germline loops: CDR1 LNHNV, CDR2 YYDKDF (reference sequence). The CDR3 runs 16 residues. The CDR3 sequence is CATSRDRTAQNQPQHF. The CDR3 DNA follows: TGTGCCACCAGCAGAGATCGGACAGCCCAAAATCAGCCCCAGCATTTT.

This clonotype was recorded many times. The V call is TRBV2, the J call TRBJ1-5; D is undetermined. This CDR3 contains 15 residues. Between the trimmed V and J ends, which lost 6 bases and 0 bases, there was a span of 12 bases. Germline V gene data show CDR1 as SNHLY and CDR2 as FYNNEI. CDR3 amino acids: CASSQTRGSNQPQHF. In DNA, the CDR3 is TGTGCCAGCAGCCAAACGCGAGGTAGCAATCAGCCCCAGCATTTT.

This clonotype came up many times. This CDR3 reads CASKRGETEAFF. CDR3 nucleotides: TGCGCCAGCAAGAGGGGAGAGACTGAAGCTTTCTTT. This chain joins TRBV10-2 and TRBJ1-1, with D possibly TRBD1 on 5 matching bases. The CDR3 is 12 amino acids. Trimming shortened V by 7 bases and J by 5 bases, and 11 bases separated the two germline ends. Germline V CDR1 and CDR2: WSHSY, SAAADI.

The chain joins TRBV11-2 to TRBJ2-5; the D is unclear. This CDR3 is built from 10 residues. The V end was cut by 5 bases, the J end by 11 bases, with 9 bases between. CDR1 SGHAT and CDR2 FQNNGV come from the germline V gene. CDR3 DNA sequence: TGTGCCAGCAGCCCAGAGGCGCAGTACTTC. This encodes CASSPEAQYF.

This clonotype came up a few times. The chain carries TRBV7-2 and TRBJ1-4; TRBD1 matches at 10 bases. Germline V gene lookup returns CDR1 SGHTA and CDR2 FQGNSA. The length of the CDR3 is 15 residues. V was pared by 0 bases and J by 8 bases, with 3 bases of the junction left unmatched. CDR3 coding DNA: TGTGCCAGCAGCTTAGCGGGACAGGGGATCGAAAAACTGTTTTTT. Encoded protein: CASSLAGQGIEKLFF. The full variable domain, rest sourced from reference TRBV7-2 and TRBJ1-4, is GAGVSQSPSNKVTEKGKDVELRCDPISGHTALYWYRQSLGQGLEFLIYFQGNSAPDKSGLPSDRFSAERTGGSVSTLTIQRTQQEDSAVYLCASSLAGQGIEKLFFGSGTQLSVL.

This rearrangement joins TRBV6-6 to TRBJ1-1, with 10 nucleotides matching TRBD1. V lost 5 bases and J lost 4; bases outside the gene matches: 10. The CDR3 totals 16 residues. CDR1 and CDR2 (germline): MNHNY, SVGAGI (reference sequence). The CDR3 is CASSGLGTGAGTEAFF. CDR3 sequence (DNA): TGTGCCAGCAGTGGTTTGGGGACAGGGGCTGGCACTGAAGCTTTCTTT.

This clonotype came up many times. The V and J genes are TRBV10-3 and TRBJ1-6; no clear D gene. The V gene's germline CDR1 is ENHRY and CDR2 SYGVKD. V was trimmed by 8 bases and J by 9 bases, leaving 11 bases between them. The CDR3 spans 12 residues. This chain's CDR3 is CAIQGGSSPLHF. CDR3 DNA: TGTGCCATCCAAGGTGGGAGTTCACCCCTCCACTTT.

This sequence joins TRBV2 and TRBJ2-1, with D unclear. The germline V gene has CDR1 SNHLY and CDR2 FYNNEI. The CDR3 totals 13 residues. Trimming stripped 5 bases from V and 6 bases from J, with 11 bases between. This chain's CDR3 is CASSTGLGNEQFF. DNA for the CDR3: TGTGCCAGCAGTACCGGATTGGGCAATGAGCAGTTCTTC.

On this clonotype: An end of the junction differs from the germline gene, which may be a read error. This chain joins TRBV3-1 and TRBJ2-5, with D perhaps TRBD2 (6 bases). This CDR3 has 13 amino acids. The germline CDR1 and CDR2 sequences are LGHDT and YNNKEL (reference sequence). The DNA of the CDR3 is TGTGCCAGCAGCCCCGGCAGCCGCGGGGACCAGAACTTC. Its protein product is CASSPGSRGDQNF.